The 15 T cell receptor beta chains in this list originate from one sample, sequenced in a study of T cells expressing NK-cell markers. TCRdb reanalyzed the 5' RACE reads and collapses them to one entry per CDR3 protein, without DNA. This sample carries 200,000 to 300,000 distinct CDR3 sequences, with approximately 0.41% going to the ten biggest clones. The source material was blood T cells: a sorted CD56 or NKG2C T cell subset, CD4+ or CD8+ T cells, or bulk PBMC T cells (not recorded which). All receptors derive from a man younger than 35 in good health.

The genes are TRBV30 and TRBJ2-4; there is no DNA to check the TCRdb D call of TRBD1. Germline values: CDR1 GTSNPN, CDR2 SVGIG (reference sequence). The CDR3 has 13 amino acids. The CDR3 is CASTGGTKNIQYF.

V and J are TRBV20-1 and TRBJ2-1; TCRdb gives TRBD1 as the D gene, but with no DNA this cannot be confirmed. The CDR3 has 14 amino acids. Germline CDR1 is DFQATT and CDR2 is SNEGSKA (reference sequence). The CDR3: CSARVPGSYNEQFF.

The genes are TRBV5-1 and TRBJ2-1; the TRBD2 assignment by TCRdb is unverifiable without DNA. Germline V CDR1 and CDR2: SGHRS, YFSETQ. The CDR3 is 16 residues long. CDR3 loop: CASSLLTSAFYNEQFF.

The CDR3 sequence: CASRQHFGPQETQYF. The chain carries TRBV6-2 or TRBV6-3 and TRBJ2-5. The CDR3 is 15 amino acids. Looked up from germline, CDR1 is MNHEY and CDR2 is SVGEGT.

The chain employs TRBV12-3 or TRBV12-4 and TRBJ1-2; TCRdb selects TRBD1, and the lack of DNA leaves this call unchecked. The CDR3 totals 15 residues. CDR3 loop: CASSLRDRGNYGYTF.

The V gene is TRBV6-2 or TRBV6-3, the J gene TRBJ2-1; the TCRdb D gene call, TRBD1, has no DNA to confirm it. This CDR3 comprises 14 residues. Germline loops: CDR1 MNHEY, CDR2 SVGEGT. The CDR3 spells CASTDSNPRNEQFF.

CDR3 region: CSVVPHSTDTQYF. V and J are TRBV29-1 and TRBJ2-3; lacking DNA, the TRBD1 call made by TCRdb goes unchecked. The CDR3 length is 13 residues. Germline-derived CDR1 and CDR2 are SQVTM and ANQGSEA.

The CDR3: CASSRFYRDKNTGELFF. This sequence joins TRBV27 and TRBJ2-2; the TRBD1 assignment by TCRdb is unverifiable without DNA. The germline V gene has CDR1 MNHEY and CDR2 SMNVEV (reference sequence). The CDR3 covers 17 residues.

J is TRBJ2-3 and V is TRBV20-1; TCRdb's D call, TRBD2, is unchecked because there is no DNA. This CDR3 contains 16 residues. CDR1 and CDR2 (germline): DFQATT, SNEGSKA (reference sequence). The CDR3 spells CSASPPRSGRPDTQYF.

The chain employs TRBV5-5 and TRBJ2-1; TCRdb names TRBD1, which stays unverified in the absence of DNA. Germline loops: CDR1 SGHKS, CDR2 YYEKEE (reference sequence). There are 14 residues in the CDR3. CDR3 in amino acids: CASTLSTGQNEQFF.

CDR3 loop: CASTIRRSPGNTIYF. The chain employs TRBV12-3 or TRBV12-4 and TRBJ1-3. The CDR3 runs 15 residues.

This sequence joins TRBV5-1 and TRBJ2-1; TCRdb picks TRBD1, but there is no DNA to check that call. The germline V gene encodes CDR1 SGHRS and CDR2 YFSETQ. The CDR3 has 15 residues. This CDR3 is CASSLAGGSIRVQFF.

The chain joins TRBV20-1 to TRBJ2-5; lacking DNA, the TRBD1 call made by TCRdb goes unchecked. The CDR3 runs to 14 residues. From germline, CDR1 is DFQATT and CDR2 SNEGSKA (reference sequence). CDR3 sequence reads: CSARKGGELETQYF.

The chain is built from TRBV4-2 and TRBJ2-1. The CDR3 runs to 14 residues. Germline CDR1 LGHNA, CDR2 YNFKEQ. This CDR3 reads CASSQAFIGNEQFF.

The rearrangement links TRBV25-1 to TRBJ1-5; the TCRdb call, TRBD1, lacks DNA for checking. Germline V CDR1 and CDR2: MGHDK, SYGVNS. The CDR3 has 14 amino acids. The CDR3 protein is CASSEQGEAQPQHF.